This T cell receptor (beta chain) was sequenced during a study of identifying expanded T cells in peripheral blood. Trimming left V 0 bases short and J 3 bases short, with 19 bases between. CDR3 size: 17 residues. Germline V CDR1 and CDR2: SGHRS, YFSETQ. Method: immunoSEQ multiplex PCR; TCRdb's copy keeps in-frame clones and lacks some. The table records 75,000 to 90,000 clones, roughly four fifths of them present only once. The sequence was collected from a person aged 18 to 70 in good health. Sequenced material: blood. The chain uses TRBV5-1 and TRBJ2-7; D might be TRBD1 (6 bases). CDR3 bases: TGCGCCAGCAGCTTGGCCAATACAGGGTGGATTGTCTACGAGCAGTACTTC. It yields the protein CASSLANTGWIVYEQYF.